The entry that follows covers one T cell receptor (beta chain) sequence. TCRdb re-called the 5' RACE reads and catalogs CDR3 proteins one per entry, DNA excluded. The sample spans about half a million distinct CDR3 sequences; the ten largest clones claim roughly 1.4%. This entry comes from a study of T cells expressing NK-cell markers. Germline CDR1 and CDR2: MGHDK and SYGVNS. This CDR3 has 14 residues. This receptor was taken from a woman between 50 and 59 years old in good health. The sequenced sample was blood T cells: a sorted CD56 or NKG2C T cell subset, CD4+ or CD8+ T cells, or bulk PBMC T cells (not recorded which). This rearrangement joins TRBV25-1 to TRBJ2-7; TCRdb calls TRBD2, which cannot be checked without DNA. CDR3 in amino acids: CASSGSGRLYEQYF.